The clone carrying this T cell receptor beta chain was seen many times. The protocol was immunoSEQ multiplex PCR, while the TCRdb copy is restricted to in-frame clones and leaves out a portion. The data contain some 96,000 clones, around 89% of them seen just once; the ten biggest clones take up about 2.5%. CDR3 length: 14 residues. Per germline, CDR1 MNHEY and CDR2 SMNVEV (reference sequence). V dropped 6 bases and J dropped 4; count of bases not matched to a gene: 9. The entry originates in a study of T cell responses to AZD1222 COVID-19 vaccine. The sequencing here drew on peripheral blood, taken on day 0 of AZD1222 vaccination. V usage is TRBV27 and J usage is TRBJ2-7; 7 positions agree with TRBD2. The TCR comes from an adult in good health. CDR3 nucleotide sequence: TGTGCCAGCAGCGTGCGGGAGAATCTATACGAGCAGTACTTC. This codes for CASSVRENLYEQYF.